These 9 T cell receptor beta chains share one sample of origin, sequenced in a study of cytomegalovirus exposure and HLA in healthy donors. In the PCR, 60 Vbeta and 13 Jbeta primers were used. Assay used: immunoSEQ multiplex PCR; TCRdb lists only in-frame clones, some missing. Recorded here are under 90,000 clones; the top ten clones represent roughly 14%. Source material: PBMCs. These receptors originate from a man aged 45-65 years in good health and CMV-seropositive.

The rearrangement links TRBV5-1 to TRBJ2-2; 10 nucleotides agree with TRBD2. Germline V CDR1 and CDR2: SGHRS, YFSETQ. After removal of 1 base from V and 6 bases from J, the junction contained 3 bases not matched to a gene. There are 15 residues in the CDR3. The chain's CDR3 is CASSLLAGGPGELFF. The DNA for the CDR3 is TGCGCCAGCAGCTTGTTAGCGGGAGGACCCGGGGAGCTGTTTTTT.

V and J are TRBV5-4 and TRBJ2-1; 7 bases are shared with TRBD2. The CDR3 is made up of 14 amino acids. CDR1 is SGHNT and CDR2 is YYREEE in the germline V gene (reference sequence). V shed 0 bases and J 6 bases; nucleotides not matched to a gene: 3. CDR3 protein: CASSLGGRANEQFF. CDR3 bases: TGTGCCAGCAGCTTGGGAGGGAGGGCCAATGAGCAGTTCTTC.

The V gene is TRBV10-3, the J gene TRBJ2-5; D is unresolved. Per the germline V gene, CDR1 is ENHRY and CDR2 is SYGVKD. V was pared by 4 bases and J by 2 bases, with 8 bases between. The CDR3 totals 13 residues. The CDR3 nucleotides are TGTGCCATCAGTGGAACAGTTCAAGAGACCCAGTACTTC. Translated: CAISGTVQETQYF.

V gene TRBV4-3 combines with J gene TRBJ2-7, with 7 bases lining up with TRBD1. There are 15 residues in the CDR3. Per germline, CDR1 LGHNA and CDR2 YSLEER. After removal of 0 bases from V and 3 bases from J, the junction contained 5 bases not matched to a gene. The CDR3 reads CASSQEDRTFYEQYF. CDR3 nucleotides: TGCGCCAGCAGCCAAGAGGACAGGACTTTCTACGAGCAGTACTTC.

The rearrangement uses TRBV9 and TRBJ1-2; TRBD1 is a possible D gene (6 bases). Germline CDR1 is SGDLS and CDR2 is YYNGEE. The V gene lost 3 bases and the J gene lost 3 bases, with 15 bases spanning the gap. The CDR3 is 15 amino acids. Written as DNA, the CDR3 is TGTGCCAGCAGCGCCTCAGGGGAGTGGCACTATGGCTACACCTTC. Translation: CASSASGEWHYGYTF. Variable domain in full (rest from reference TRBV9 and TRBJ1-2): DSGVTQTPKHLITATGQRVTLRCSPRSGDLSVYWYQQSLDQGLQFLIQYYNGEERAKGNILERFSAQQFPDLHSELNLSSLELGDSALYFCASSASGEWHYGYTFGSGTRLTVV.

The J gene is TRBJ2-5, the V gene TRBV9; tentative D call: TRBD2 (7 bases). The CDR3 spans 15 residues. Trimming pared 0 bases from V and 3 bases from J, leaving 12 bases between. Germline V gives CDR1 SGDLS, CDR2 YYNGEE. CDR3 in DNA: TGTGCCAGCAGCGTAGCGCGGGGGCCGGAAGAGACCCAGTACTTC. This codes for CASSVARGPEETQYF. The complete variable domain, with remaining parts taken from reference TRBV9 and TRBJ2-5, reads DSGVTQTPKHLITATGQRVTLRCSPRSGDLSVYWYQQSLDQGLQFLIQYYNGEERAKGNILERFSAQQFPDLHSELNLSSLELGDSALYFCASSVARGPEETQYFGPGTRLLVL.

The V and J genes are TRBV4-2 and TRBJ2-1; the match to TRBD1 covers 9 bases. Losses at the gene ends were 3 bases for V and 10 bases for J; bases not matched to a gene: 7. This CDR3 spans 14 amino acids. Germline V lookup: CDR1 LGHNA, CDR2 YNFKEQ. The CDR3 DNA reads TGTGCCAGCAGCCAGTCATTGACAGGGGGGGAGCAGTTCTTC. This codes for CASSQSLTGGEQFF.

The rearrangement links TRBV10-3 to TRBJ2-3; 14 positions match TRBD2. Germline V gene data show CDR1 as ENHRY and CDR2 as SYGVKD. With 4 bases clipped from V and 3 bases from J, the junction kept 3 bases outside the gene matches. The CDR3 loop spans 16 amino acids. The CDR3 protein is CAISGTSGRYTDTQYF. CDR3 DNA: TGTGCCATCAGTGGGACTAGCGGGAGGTATACAGATACGCAGTATTTT.

The genes are TRBV7-2 and TRBJ1-2; D is ambiguous. CDR1 is SGHTA and CDR2 is FQGNSA in the germline V gene. With 3 bases removed from V and 4 bases from J, the gap between germline ends came to 12 bases. This CDR3 region has 14 residues. The chain's CDR3 is CASSFGETFYGYTF. The DNA of the CDR3 is TGTGCCAGCAGCTTCGGGGAGACCTTCTATGGCTACACCTTC.